This section outlines one T cell receptor beta chain sequence together with its context. Its antigen remains unidentified. The data are from a study of vaccination and CD4 T cells after COVID-19. The wider study: Overlapping SARS-CoV-2, HCoV-NL63, HCoV-OC43 and HCoV-229E spike peptides were used to stimulate cells.

An Oncomine TCR Beta short-read assay was used to sequence the DNA from cultured CD4+ T cells. A single record per CDR3 protein comes from TCRdb applying MiXCR to the PCR reads. The sample has 10,000 to 15,000 distinct CDR3 sequences, 61% seen once. Noted treatment: roughly 10-day PBMC culture with coronavirus spike peptide pools or control peptides (ViraFEST assay). Peptide pool stimulation in ViraFEST expanded antigen-specific T cells, whose TCRs were then sequenced. The TCR sequence derives from a human donor who had recovered from COVID-19. The sequenced material came from CD4+ T cells from blood, cultured in vitro.

The CDR3 here is CASSLGTRSSTNYEQYF. CDR3 sequence (DNA): TGTGCCAGCAGTTTAGGGACTAGATCGTCCACCAACTACGAGCAGTACTTC. The chain couples TRBV12-3 or TRBV12-4 to TRBJ2-7, with 7 bases matching TRBD2. Unmatched junction bases numbered 12, after V lost 1 base and J lost 3 bases. The CDR3 sequence is 17 residues long.